A selection of T cell receptor beta chains follows, all from one sample in a study of blood T cell repertoires in COVID-19. Generated by immunoSEQ multiplex PCR, the TCRdb table keeps only in-frame clones and is missing some. The sample yields approximately 140,000 clones, more than 80% seen once. The sequenced sample consisted of peripheral blood. These receptors all come from a man aged 18-30 years with COVID-19, enrolled during active disease. The CDR3 runs from the conserved cysteine through the conserved F or W. Fields, in order: D gene, clone size, V gene, J gene, CDR3 DNA, CDR3 protein. A D gene is named only where the DNA matches it firmly. Some rows mark clone size as missing; the rest say once, few, many or name a class of expanded clone.

>-|-|TRBV2|TRBJ1-1
TGTGCCAGCAGTGAAGCGCTTTTGGCAGGGAACACTGAAGCTTTCTTT
CASSEALLAGNTEAFF
>TRBD1|-|TRBV5-3|TRBJ1-2
TGTGCCAGAAGCTTGGGGACAGGGTTTTATGGCTACACCTTC
CARSLGTGFYGYTF
>TRBD1|-|TRBV3-1/TRBV3-2|TRBJ2-2
TGTGCCAGCAGCCAAGACAACAGGGGGAACACCGGGGAGCTGTTTTTT
CASSQDNRGNTGELFF
>-|few|TRBV19|TRBJ1-2
TGTGCCAGTAGTATGACGGGTAACTATGGCTACACCTTC
CASSMTGNYGYTF
>-|-|TRBV6-6|TRBJ2-7
TGTGCCAGCAGTTACTCGATACGGGACTACGAGCAGTACTTC
CASSYSIRDYEQYF
>-|-|TRBV18|TRBJ2-7
TGTGCCAGCTCACCACCGACATCGGCGACCTACGAGCAGTACTTC
CASSPPTSATYEQYF
>TRBD1|-|TRBV29-1|TRBJ1-2
TGCAGCGCACCGGACAGGGAAGGTGGAAAGTATGGCTACACCTTC
CSAPDREGGKYGYTF
>TRBD1|-|TRBV4-1|TRBJ1-2
TGCGCCAGCAGCCACTTCTCCCGGACAGGGGTTCGTGGCTACACCTTC
CASSHFSRTGVRGYTF
>-|once|TRBV2|TRBJ2-5
TGTGCCAGCAGTGAAGGTACCCGGGGAGGAGAGACCCAGTACTTC
CASSEGTRGGETQYF
>-|-|TRBV6-2/TRBV6-3|TRBJ2-1
TGTGCCAGCAGCCTTGCAGATCCTGAGCAGTTCTTC
CASSLADPEQFF
>TRBD1|-|TRBV27|TRBJ2-1
TGTGCCAGCAGTTCAGGGACAGGGCTTGGTGAGCAGTTCTTC
CASSSGTGLGEQFF
>TRBD1|-|TRBV10-2|TRBJ1-1
TGCGCCAGCAGCGGGGGACAGGGAGGCTCGGCTTTCTTT
CASSGGQGGSAFF
>-|once|TRBV28|TRBJ1-2
TGTGCCAGCAGTACAGGTTTCGGCTATGGCTACACCTTC
CASSTGFGYGYTF
>-|-|TRBV28|TRBJ2-5
TGTGCCAGCAGTCCACAGATCCAAGAGACCCAGTACTTC
CASSPQIQETQYF
>TRBD1|-|TRBV27|TRBJ2-5
TGTGCCAGCAGTTTGACAGGGGGAGGGGTCGAGACCCAGTACTTC
CASSLTGGGVETQYF
>TRBD1|-|TRBV7-2|TRBJ2-7
TGTGCCAGCAGCTTCGACAGGGGAAGAGACGAGCAGTACTTC
CASSFDRGRDEQYF
>-|-|TRBV28|TRBJ2-2
TGTGCCAGCAGTTGGGGCTGGCCCGGGGAGCTGTTTTTT
CASSWGWPGELFF
>-|-|TRBV28|TRBJ1-1
TGTGCCAGCAGTAGGGGGTACACTGAAGCTTTCTTT
CASSRGYTEAFF
>-|-|TRBV7-6|TRBJ2-7
TGTGCCAGCAGCTTAGCGCAGGGGAACGAGCAGTACTTC
CASSLAQGNEQYF
>TRBD1|-|TRBV18|TRBJ2-1
TGTGCCAGCTCTCCGGGACAGGACCGCTCCTACAATGAGCAGTTCTTC
CASSPGQDRSYNEQFF
>-|-|TRBV6-5|TRBJ1-6
TGTGCCAGCAGTTACTCGCCGGGAGCTAGAGGGTCACCCCTCCACTTT
CASSYSPGARGSPLHF
>-|once|TRBV6-6|TRBJ1-2
TGTGCCAGCAGTTCCGGGAGGCTAGCTAACTATGGCTACACCTTC
CASSSGRLANYGYTF
>-|-|TRBV30|TRBJ2-7
TGTGCCTGGGCGGGACAGACCTACGAGCAGTACTTC
CAWAGQTYEQYF
>-|-|TRBV12-3/TRBV12-4|TRBJ2-7
TGTGCCAGCAGTTCGGGGTGGGAGCAGTACTTC
CASSSGWEQYF
>TRBD2|few|TRBV11-2|TRBJ2-7
TGTGCCAGCAGCTTAATAGCGGGAGTGATTTACGAGCAGTACTTC
CASSLIAGVIYEQYF
>TRBD2|-|TRBV7-2|TRBJ2-3
TGTGCCAGCAGCTTGGGACGCACTAGCGCAGATACGCAGTATTTT
CASSLGRTSADTQYF
>TRBD2|-|TRBV28|TRBJ2-3
TGTGCCAGCAGTTTTCCTAGCGGGAGGGCCACAGATACGCAGTATTTT
CASSFPSGRATDTQYF
>-|-|TRBV4-1|TRBJ1-2
TGCGCCAGCAGCCCGAGCGGGGGTGGTGATGGCTACACCTTC
CASSPSGGGDGYTF
>-|-|TRBV10-3|TRBJ1-2
TGTGCCATCAGTGAGGGGACAAAGAGCTATGGCTACACCTTC
CAISEGTKSYGYTF
>TRBD2|-|TRBV20-1|TRBJ2-7
TGCAGTGCTCGGGGGGAGTACGAGCAGTACTTC
CSARGEYEQYF
>-|-|TRBV5-5|TRBJ1-6
TGTGCCAGCAGCTTAACAGGGAGCTCCTATAATTCACCCCTCCACTTT
CASSLTGSSYNSPLHF
>TRBD2|-|TRBV7-3|TRBJ2-2
TGTGCCAGCAGCTTAGGACTAGCGGGAGGTACCGGGGAGCTGTTTTTT
CASSLGLAGGTGELFF
>-|-|TRBV19|TRBJ2-2
TGTGCCAGTAGTTGGCGGACGAACACCGGGGAGCTGTTTTTT
CASSWRTNTGELFF
>-|-|TRBV28|TRBJ2-1
TGTGCCAGCAGAAAAACAGGGCGCAATGAGCAGTTCTTC
CASRKTGRNEQFF
>TRBD1|-|TRBV3-1/TRBV3-2|TRBJ1-4
TGTGCCAGCAGCCAAGATTGGGGAGGGACAGGTGGAAAACTGTTTTTT
CASSQDWGGTGGKLFF
>TRBD2|-|TRBV30|TRBJ2-3
TGTGCCTGGATTGGAGGGAGCGGGAGTCCCACAGATACGCAGTATTTT
CAWIGGSGSPTDTQYF
>-|-|TRBV27|TRBJ1-5
TGTGCCAGCCTTCAGTTAAATCAGCCCCAGCATTTT
CASLQLNQPQHF